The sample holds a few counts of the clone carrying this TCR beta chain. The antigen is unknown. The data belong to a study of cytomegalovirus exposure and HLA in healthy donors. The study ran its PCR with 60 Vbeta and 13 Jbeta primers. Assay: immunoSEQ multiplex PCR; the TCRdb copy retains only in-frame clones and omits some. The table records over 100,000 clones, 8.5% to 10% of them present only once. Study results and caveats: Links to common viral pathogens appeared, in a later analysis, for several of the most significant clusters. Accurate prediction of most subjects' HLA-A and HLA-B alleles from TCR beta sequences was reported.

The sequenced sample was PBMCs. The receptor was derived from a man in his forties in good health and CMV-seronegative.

CDR3: CASRSNRVVEGNAGELFF. DNA for the CDR3: TGTGCCAGTAGATCTAACAGGGTTGTTGAGGGAAACGCCGGGGAGCTGTTTTTT. The V gene is TRBV19, the J gene TRBJ2-2, with D perhaps matching TRBD1 (6 bases). This CDR3 has 18 amino acids. V was trimmed by 6 bases and J by 6 bases, leaving 26 bases between them. Per the germline V gene, CDR1 is LNHDA and CDR2 is SQIVND (reference sequence). The complete variable domain, with remaining parts taken from reference TRBV19 and TRBJ2-2, reads DGGITQSPKYLFRKEGQNVTLSCEQNLNHDAMYWYRQDPGQGLRLIYYSQIVNDFQKGDIAEGYSVSREKKESFPLTVTSAQKNPTAFYLCASRSNRVVEGNAGELFFGEGSRLTVL.